A selection of T cell receptor beta chains follows, all from one sample in a study of blood T cell repertoires in COVID-19. The method was immunoSEQ multiplex PCR; TCRdb's version includes in-frame clones alone and lacks a portion of them. Of roughly 100,000 clones listed, 87% are singletons. Sequenced sample: peripheral blood. The receptors derive from a man in his fifties with acute or convalescent COVID-19. Each CDR3 is given with its conserved first and last residue. Fields, in order: clone size, J gene, V gene, D gene, CDR3 protein, CDR3 DNA. A D gene is named only where the DNA matches it firmly. Not all rows give a size; the values are once, few, many and, for expanded clones, a class.

abundance: -; j_gene: TRBJ1-3; v_gene: TRBV4-1; d_gene: -; CDR3aa: CASSQGEAGLSGNTIYF; CDR3nt: TGCGCCAGCAGCCAAGGGGAGGCAGGTTTATCTGGAAACACCATATATTTT
abundance: -; j_gene: TRBJ2-7; v_gene: TRBV15; d_gene: TRBD2; CDR3aa: CATSLLPLAGGGEQYF; CDR3nt: TGTGCCACCAGCCTGCTTCCCCTAGCGGGAGGCGGGGAGCAGTACTTC
abundance: -; j_gene: TRBJ2-5; v_gene: TRBV24-1; d_gene: TRBD2; CDR3aa: CATSDLQASGSATQYF; CDR3nt: TGTGCCACCAGTGATTTGCAGGCTAGCGGGAGTGCGACCCAGTACTTC
abundance: -; j_gene: TRBJ2-7; v_gene: TRBV4-1; d_gene: -; CDR3aa: CASSQPRGPTYEQYF; CDR3nt: TGCGCCAGCAGCCAACCCAGGGGACCCACCTACGAGCAGTACTTC
abundance: -; j_gene: TRBJ2-7; v_gene: TRBV24-1; d_gene: -; CDR3aa: CATSDNSEYEQYF; CDR3nt: TGTGCCACCAGTGATAATAGCGAGTACGAGCAGTACTTC
abundance: -; j_gene: TRBJ1-1; v_gene: TRBV28; d_gene: -; CDR3aa: CASSLQGTEAFF; CDR3nt: TGTGCCAGCAGTTTACAGGGGACTGAAGCTTTCTTT
abundance: -; j_gene: TRBJ2-1; v_gene: TRBV19; d_gene: -; CDR3aa: CASRDTSYNEQFF; CDR3nt: TGTGCCAGCCGGGACACTTCATACAATGAGCAGTTCTTC
abundance: once; j_gene: TRBJ1-1; v_gene: TRBV4-1; d_gene: -; CDR3aa: CASSQEGPGSEAFF; CDR3nt: TGCGCCAGCAGCCAAGAAGGTCCAGGGTCTGAAGCTTTCTTT
abundance: -; j_gene: TRBJ2-3; v_gene: TRBV14; d_gene: TRBD1; CDR3aa: CASSLRQGAGDTQYF; CDR3nt: TGTGCCAGCAGCCTAAGACAGGGGGCAGGAGATACGCAGTATTTT
abundance: few; j_gene: TRBJ2-7; v_gene: TRBV5-1; d_gene: -; CDR3aa: CASSLLLVGSYEQYF; CDR3nt: TGCGCCAGCAGCTTGCTGCTAGTGGGCTCCTACGAGCAGTACTTC
abundance: -; j_gene: TRBJ2-3; v_gene: TRBV27; d_gene: TRBD1; CDR3aa: CASSFYRGAGTDTQYF; CDR3nt: TGTGCCAGCAGTTTTTACAGGGGTGCGGGCACAGATACGCAGTATTTT
abundance: -; j_gene: TRBJ2-3; v_gene: TRBV10-3; d_gene: -; CDR3aa: CAISVETGRTDTQYF; CDR3nt: TGTGCCATCAGTGTTGAGACGGGAAGGACAGATACGCAGTATTTT
abundance: -; j_gene: TRBJ2-3; v_gene: TRBV5-4; d_gene: -; CDR3aa: CASSHGPGGSLSTDTQYF; CDR3nt: TGTGCCAGCAGCCATGGGCCTGGGGGCTCCCTTAGCACAGATACGCAGTATTTT
abundance: -; j_gene: TRBJ2-4; v_gene: TRBV5-1; d_gene: -; CDR3aa: CASSFSPGNIQYF; CDR3nt: TGCGCCAGCAGCTTTAGCCCTGGGAACATTCAGTACTTC
abundance: -; j_gene: TRBJ2-5; v_gene: TRBV5-1; d_gene: TRBD2; CDR3aa: CASSLGSGRETQYF; CDR3nt: TGCGCCAGCAGCTTAGGATCCGGGAGGGAGACCCAGTACTTC
abundance: -; j_gene: TRBJ2-3; v_gene: TRBV3-1/TRBV3-2; d_gene: TRBD2; CDR3aa: CASSQAHLRSGRAPDTQYF; CDR3nt: TGTGCCAGCAGCCAGGCCCACCTCCGGAGCGGGAGGGCCCCAGATACGCAGTATTTT
abundance: -; j_gene: TRBJ2-7; v_gene: TRBV19; d_gene: -; CDR3aa: CATSDRSYEQYF; CDR3nt: TGTGCCACCTCGGACAGATCCTACGAGCAGTACTTC
abundance: few; j_gene: TRBJ2-7; v_gene: TRBV21-1; d_gene: -; CDR3aa: CASSKARLAGSYEQYF; CDR3nt: TGTGCCAGCAGCAAAGCCCGGCTAGCGGGGTCCTACGAGCAGTACTTC